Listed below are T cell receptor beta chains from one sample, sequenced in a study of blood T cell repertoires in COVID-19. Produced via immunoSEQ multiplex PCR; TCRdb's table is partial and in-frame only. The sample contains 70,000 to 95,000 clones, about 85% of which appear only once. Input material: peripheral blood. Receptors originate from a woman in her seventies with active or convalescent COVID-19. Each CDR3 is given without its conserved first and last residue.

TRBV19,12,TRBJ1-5,ASSPTGLNQPQH
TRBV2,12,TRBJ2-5,ASSEGSGAETQY
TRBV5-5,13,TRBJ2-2,ASSLGPGLTGELF
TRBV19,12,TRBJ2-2,ATRQTGNTGELF
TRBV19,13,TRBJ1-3,ASSIVSGPGNTIY
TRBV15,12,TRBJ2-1,ATSRDSGVGPRF
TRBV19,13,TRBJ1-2,ACTEGKYLDYGYT
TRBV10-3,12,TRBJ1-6,AIKSQGASSPLH
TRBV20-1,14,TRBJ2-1,SASATSLSSYNEQF
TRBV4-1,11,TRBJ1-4,ASSLGHFEKLF
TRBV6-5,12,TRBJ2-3,ASSPGGSTDTQY
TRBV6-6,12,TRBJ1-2,AITAGGGNYGYT
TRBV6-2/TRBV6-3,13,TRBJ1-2,ASSYSGTGEYGYT
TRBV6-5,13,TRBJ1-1,ASSPLGTANTEAF
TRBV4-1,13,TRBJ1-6,ASSQGGQGSAPLH
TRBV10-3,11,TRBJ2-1,AITGGSYNEQF
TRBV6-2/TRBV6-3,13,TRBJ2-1,ASSYSGTGVNEQF
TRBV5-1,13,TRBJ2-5,ASSFTSGGQETQY
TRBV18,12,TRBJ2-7,ASSPGGIKYEQY
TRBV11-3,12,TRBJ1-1,ASSLSPGGIWAF
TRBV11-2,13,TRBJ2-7,ASSLALGGGYEQY
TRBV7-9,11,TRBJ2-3,ASSFQGTDTQY
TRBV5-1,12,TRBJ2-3,ASRSSAFTDTQY
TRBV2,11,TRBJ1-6,ASKGQGDSPLH
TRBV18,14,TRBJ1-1,ASSPTSTPDRDEAF
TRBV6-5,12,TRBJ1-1,ASCRQPLCLEAF
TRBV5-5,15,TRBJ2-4,ASSSTGTGTSKNIQY
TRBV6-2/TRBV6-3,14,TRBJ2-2,ASSTTSGGYTGELF
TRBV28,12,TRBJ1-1,ASSLAGFSTEAF
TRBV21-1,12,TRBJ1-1,AGGQDLRNTEAF
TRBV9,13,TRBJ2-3,ASSRSAGGVDTQY
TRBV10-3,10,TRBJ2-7,AISRTGVEQY
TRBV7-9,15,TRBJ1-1,ASSQRRIGTANTEAF
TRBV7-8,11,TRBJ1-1,ASSFPGNTEAF
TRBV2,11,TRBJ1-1,ASSELGGTEAF
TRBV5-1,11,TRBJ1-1,ASSSTGDTEAF
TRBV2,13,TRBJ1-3,ASSTTGGSGNTIY
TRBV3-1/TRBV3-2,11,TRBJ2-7,ASSQDPHYEQY
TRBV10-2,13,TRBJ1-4,ATSRTGTGDEKLF
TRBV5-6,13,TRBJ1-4,ASSLWGTYNEKLF
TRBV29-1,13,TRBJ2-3,SLRTSGGVGDTQY
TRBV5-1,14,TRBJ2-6,ASSSGYRAGANVLT
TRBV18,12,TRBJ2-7,ASSDRQLAYEQY
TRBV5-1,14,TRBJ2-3,ASSSGDRGGTDTQY
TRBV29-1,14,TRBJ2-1,SVELGTSGNYNEQF
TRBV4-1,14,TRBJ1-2,ASSQDGASGRSGYT
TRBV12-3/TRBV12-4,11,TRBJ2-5,ASSSNRKETQY
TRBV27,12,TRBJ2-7,ASSTRGGIYEQY
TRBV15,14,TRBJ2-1,ATSGHVRGLFNEQF
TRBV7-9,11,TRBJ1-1,ASSLKGGTEAF
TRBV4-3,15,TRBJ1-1,ASSQALNGQGDTEAF
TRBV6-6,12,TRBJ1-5,ASSYSPGYQPQH
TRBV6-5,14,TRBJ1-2,ASSYYPAGGDYGYT
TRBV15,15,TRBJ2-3,ATSRDKGGGGADTQY
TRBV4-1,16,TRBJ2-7,ASSQATSSWGVPYEQY